The next 20 T cell receptor beta chains were all read from a single sample in a study of Ad26.COV2.S vaccination and SARS-CoV-2 variants (dated by TCRdb to about 2021). Receptor amplification or capture employed the immunoSEQ multiplex PCR assay. TCRdb carries this immuneACCESS record with in-frame sequences only. Its versions omit some clonotypes, under half of them owing to an unresolved V gene in the studies checked, with the rest unexplained. The sample records about 440,000 clones, approximately 88% of which are singletons. Jointly, the top ten make up 10% to 15% of the sample. The treatment or condition label of this sample denotes: some 20 received Ad26.COV2.S at low or high dose, single or two shots; a few received placebo; per-sample allocation not given. Repertoires of vaccine and placebo recipients were sequenced from samples collected on day 63 after the first injection. Sequencing was performed on peripheral blood, taken in a trial of Ad26.COV2.S vaccine versus placebo. Receptors originate from a person between 18 and 59 years old who received the Ad26.COV2.S COVID-19 vaccine or a placebo.

The chain joins TRBV6-6 to TRBJ2-1; 7 bases match TRBD2. This CDR3 is built from 16 residues. The V gene end was trimmed by 7 bases and the J gene end by 5 bases; junction bases not matched to a gene: 14. Germline CDR1 is MNHNY and CDR2 is SVGAGI (reference sequence). The CDR3: CASIDQYGRENNEQFF. For the CDR3, the DNA is TGTGCCAGCATCGATCAGTATGGGCGGGAGAACAATGAGCAGTTCTTC.

V gene TRBV30 combines with J gene TRBJ1-6; perhaps TRBD1 as D (6 bases). Germline CDR1 reads GTSNPN; CDR2 reads SVGIG (reference sequence). V lost 0 bases to trimming and J lost 9 bases, with 15 bases between them. The CDR3 spans 15 residues. The CDR3 bases are TGTGCCTGGAGTGTAGGGGGACTTAGAGGTTCACCCCTCCACTTT. Protein: CAWSVGGLRGSPLHF.

V and J are TRBV3-1 (or the pseudogene TRBV3-2) and TRBJ1-5; 7 bases align to TRBD1. Per the germline V gene, CDR1 is LGHDT and CDR2 is YNNKEL (reference sequence). Trimming at V came to 4 bases and at J to 3 bases, leaving 6 bases not matched to a gene. CDR3 length: 15 residues. The CDR3 is CASSRRDRPNQPQHF. The DNA for the CDR3 is TGTGCCAGCAGCCGCAGGGACAGACCCAATCAGCCCCAGCATTTT.

The rearrangement joins TRBV24-1 to TRBJ2-2, with D tentatively TRBD2 (5 bases). The CDR3 is made up of 17 amino acids. Deletions cut 0 bases from V and 6 bases from J, with 16 bases between. Germline V gene lookup returns CDR1 KGHDR and CDR2 SFDVKD. Here the CDR3 reads CATSDLKGGLKAGELFF. The CDR3 DNA is TGTGCCACCAGTGATTTGAAGGGCGGGCTAAAAGCCGGGGAGCTGTTTTTT.

This chain links TRBV27 with TRBJ2-7, with a weak D call TRBD1 (6 bases). Trimming left V 6 bases short and J 2 bases short, with 23 bases between. This CDR3 spans 17 amino acids. The germline V gene has CDR1 MNHEY and CDR2 SMNVEV (reference sequence). The CDR3 spells CASRTQVGAGFPYEQYF. The CDR3 DNA is TGTGCCAGCAGAACTCAGGTGGGGGCCGGCTTCCCCTACGAGCAGTACTTC.

CDR3 in amino acids: CASSLAGRSYNEQFF. As DNA, the CDR3 is TGTGCCAGCAGCTTAGCGGGACGCTCCTACAATGAGCAGTTCTTC. This sequence joins TRBV7-2 and TRBJ2-1, with D possibly being TRBD1 or TRBD2 (5 bases each). The germline CDR1 and CDR2 sequences are SGHTA and FQGNSA. The V end was cut by 0 bases, the J end by 0 bases, with 6 bases between. The CDR3 has 15 residues. Using reference TRBV7-2 and TRBJ2-1 for the parts outside the CDR3, the full variable domain is GAGVSQSPSNKVTEKGKDVELRCDPISGHTALYWYRQSLGQGLEFLIYFQGNSAPDKSGLPSDRFSAERTGGSVSTLTIQRTQQEDSAVYLCASSLAGRSYNEQFFGPGTRLTVL.

This clone was counted a single time. The chain recombines TRBV6-1 with TRBJ2-1; TRBD2 matches 7 bases. Germline V gives CDR1 MNHNS, CDR2 SASEGT. The CDR3 length is 17 residues. V was clipped by 1 base and J by 5 bases; unmatched bases: 11. CDR3 nucleotide sequence: TGTGCCAGCAGTGAAGACGTTCGAGTTAGCGGGCACAATGAGCAGTTCTTC. This encodes CASSEDVRVSGHNEQFF.

The CDR3 nucleotides read TGTGCCACCAGCAGAGCACCCCGGACTAGCGGGACCTACAATGAGCAGTTCTTC. It encodes CATSRAPRTSGTYNEQFF. The chain has TRBV15 and TRBJ2-1; 12 bases fit TRBD2. The CDR3 extends over 18 amino acids. CDR1 is LNHNV, CDR2 YYDKDF, per germline (reference sequence). V lost 1 base, J lost 2 bases, and 6 bases stayed unmatched.

This rearrangement joins TRBV10-3 to TRBJ1-4; weak D call: TRBD1 (5 bases). The CDR3 contains 14 residues. With 3 bases removed from V and 3 bases from J, the gap between germline ends came to 8 bases. Germline V lookup: CDR1 ENHRY, CDR2 SYGVKD. CDR3 sequence reads: CAISDAGPNEKLFF. The CDR3 region has the DNA TGTGCCATCAGTGATGCGGGGCCTAATGAAAAACTGTTTTTT.

The chain couples TRBV15 to TRBJ2-1; 13 positions match TRBD2. The CDR3 consists of 20 residues. CDR1 and CDR2 from the germline V gene are LNHNV and YYDKDF (reference sequence). V trimming: 0 bases; J trimming: 3 bases; junction bases outside the gene matches: 11. CDR3 loop: CATSRDSGRLAGGFYNEQFF. CDR3 coding DNA: TGTGCCACCAGCAGAGATTCGGGCAGACTAGCGGGAGGTTTCTACAATGAGCAGTTCTTC.

The chain carries TRBV20-1 and TRBJ2-1; D not certain. V gave up 3 bases and J gave up 8 bases, with 5 bases separating them. Germline CDR1 is DFQATT and CDR2 is SNEGSKA (reference sequence). CDR3 length: 10 amino acids. The CDR3: CSASADEQFF. CDR3 nucleotides: TGCAGTGCTAGTGCCGATGAGCAGTTCTTC.

V is TRBV29-1 and J is TRBJ1-1; D gene ambiguous. This CDR3 region has 13 residues. With 5 bases removed from V and 5 bases from J, the gap between germline ends came to 15 bases. Germline V gene data show CDR1 as SQVTM and CDR2 as ANQGSEA. The CDR3 here is CSVFVRGGTEAFF. The CDR3 DNA sequence: TGCAGCGTTTTCGTCCGGGGAGGGACTGAAGCTTTCTTT.

This chain links TRBV6-4 with TRBJ2-5; maybe TRBD1 (5 bases). The CDR3 length is 13 residues. V shed 5 bases and J shed 7 bases, with 14 bases lying between them. Germline CDR1 is MRHNA and CDR2 is SNTAGT. CDR3 protein: CASSPDSLGTQYF. The DNA for the CDR3 is TGTGCCAGCAGTCCCGACAGCCTGGGGACCCAGTACTTC.

This chain links TRBV19 with TRBJ2-1, with 11 bases that match TRBD2. V lost 7 bases and J lost 15; bases outside the gene matches: 14. There are 14 residues in the CDR3. CDR1 and CDR2 from the germline V gene are LNHDA and SQIVND (reference sequence). Here the CDR3 DNA reads TGTGCCAGTACCCCGGGACTAGCGGCCGCCGGGCTGTTCTTC. Translation gives CASTPGLAAAGLFF.

V and J are TRBV5-1 and TRBJ2-2, with D maybe TRBD2 (6 bases). The V gene's germline CDR1 is SGHRS and CDR2 YFSETQ. This CDR3 is built from 19 residues. V lost 4 bases to trimming and J lost 6 bases, with 28 bases between them. In nucleotides, the CDR3 is TGCGCCAGCAGCCAACCAGATCGTTTGGGGGGAAATATTCCCGGGGAGCTGTTTTTT. Protein: CASSQPDRLGGNIPGELFF.

The CDR3 reads CASSWDSYGYTF. The CDR3 region has the DNA TGTGCCAGCAGTTGGGACAGCTATGGCTACACCTTC. The gene calls are TRBV2 and TRBJ1-2, with TRBD1 matching over 7 bases. The CDR3 runs to 12 residues. Germline CDR1 is SNHLY and CDR2 is FYNNEI. Trimming at V came to 5 bases and at J to 4 bases, leaving 1 base not matched to a gene.

This clone was picked up one time. The genes are TRBV9 and TRBJ2-7; 7 bases align to TRBD2. Per germline, CDR1 SGDLS and CDR2 YYNGEE. V was pared by 3 bases and J by 3 bases, with 9 bases of the junction left unmatched. This CDR3 is 15 amino acids long. DNA for the CDR3: TGTGCCAGCAGCGCGTCCGACGGGGGGTTCTACGAGCAGTACTTC. Translation: CASSASDGGFYEQYF. The entire variable domain, with the rest obtained from reference TRBV9 and TRBJ2-7, is as follows: DSGVTQTPKHLITATGQRVTLRCSPRSGDLSVYWYQQSLDQGLQFLIQYYNGEERAKGNILERFSAQQFPDLHSELNLSSLELGDSALYFCASSASDGGFYEQYFGPGTRLTVT.

A single count supports this clone. The rearrangement joins TRBV18 to TRBJ1-2; D is perhaps TRBD1 (5 bases). The CDR3 has 16 residues. Germline V gene data show CDR1 as KGHSH and CDR2 as LQKENI. Trimming stripped 3 bases from V and 2 bases from J, with 16 bases between. The CDR3: CASSPEGLLNNYGYTF. The CDR3 DNA sequence: TGTGCCAGCTCACCTGAGGGACTGCTGAACAACTATGGCTACACCTTC.

The V gene is TRBV2, the J gene TRBJ2-2, with D tentatively TRBD1 (5 bases). V was clipped by 4 bases and J by 4 bases, with 10 bases between them. Germline V lookup: CDR1 SNHLY, CDR2 FYNNEI. The CDR3 extends over 14 amino acids. Here the CDR3 reads CASSGDRLTGELFF. CDR3 DNA sequence: TGTGCCAGCAGTGGAGACAGACTCACCGGGGAGCTGTTTTTT.

V usage is TRBV30 and J usage is TRBJ1-5; possible D gene TRBD1, 5 bases. The CDR3 spans 13 residues. CDR1 and CDR2 from the germline V gene are GTSNPN and SVGIG (reference sequence). Trimming removed 4 bases from V and 4 bases from J, with 11 bases in between. The CDR3 here is CAWKEGTNQPQHF. CDR3 bases: TGTGCCTGGAAGGAGGGGACGAATCAGCCCCAGCATTTT.